The 3 T cell receptor beta chains given below trace back to one sample, sequenced in a study of Graves' ophthalmopathy and Graves' hyperthyroidism. Researchers took RNA transcripts and amplified TCR beta CDR3 regions from them. RT-PCR in the first round used HTBI primers; a second-round multiplex PCR followed. In TCRdb, the multiplex PCR reads were re-called with MiXCR into one record per CDR3 protein. The data contain 660,000 or so distinct CDR3 sequences, roughly two fifths of them singletons. The sample consisted of peripheral blood. These receptors all stem from an adult man with Graves' ophthalmopathy.

This clonotype was observed a single time. This rearrangement joins TRBV2 to TRBJ2-7, with no clear D. The J call may be mistaken, given a closer DNA end match to TRBJ2-1. This CDR3 region has 13 residues. Per germline, CDR1 SNHLY and CDR2 FYNNEI. CDR3: CASSGLSSAEQFF. The CDR3 region has the DNA TGTGCCAGCAGTGGCCTATCGTCCGCTGAGCAGTTCTTC.

As for this clonotype: A much more abundant neighbour one base away suggests this may be a read error. The conserved final phenylalanine or tryptophan is absent from the CDR3, which likely points to a read error. J is TRBJ2-5 and V is TRBV12-3 or TRBV12-4; TRBD2 might be the D (8 bases). Trimming cost V 7 bases and J 5 bases, with 20 bases left between them. The CDR3 runs to 15 residues. The chain's CDR3 is CASTKGAGGSETQYI. The CDR3 region has the DNA TGTGCCAGCACCAAGGGGGCGGGGGGTAGTGAGACCCAGTACATC.

The chain has TRBV19 and TRBJ2-3; D remains ambiguous. V lost 5 bases to trimming and J lost 0 bases, with 9 bases between them. Germline V gene sequence: CDR1 LNHDA, CDR2 SQIVND (reference sequence). The CDR3 has 14 residues. The DNA for the CDR3 is TGTGCCAGTAGTGGGTGGACGAGCACAGATACGCAGTATTTT. It is translated as CASSGWTSTDTQYF.